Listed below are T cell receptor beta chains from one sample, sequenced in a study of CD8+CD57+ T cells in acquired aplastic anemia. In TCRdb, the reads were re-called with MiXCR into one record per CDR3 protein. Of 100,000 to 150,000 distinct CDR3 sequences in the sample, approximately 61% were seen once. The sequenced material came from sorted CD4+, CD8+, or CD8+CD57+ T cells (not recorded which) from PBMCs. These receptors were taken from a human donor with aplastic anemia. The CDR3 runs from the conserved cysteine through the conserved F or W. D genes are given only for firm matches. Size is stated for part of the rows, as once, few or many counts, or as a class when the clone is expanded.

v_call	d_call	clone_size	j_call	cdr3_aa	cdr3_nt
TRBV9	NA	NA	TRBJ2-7	CASSVGFDNSYEQYF	TGTGCCAGCAGCGTAGGGTTCGACAACAGCTACGAGCAGTACTTC
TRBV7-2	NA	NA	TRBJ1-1	CASRIGSEAFF	TGTGCCAGCAGGATAGGAAGTGAAGCTTTCTTT
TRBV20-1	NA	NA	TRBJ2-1	CSVRTVSEQFF	TGCAGTGTACGTACCGTTAGTGAGCAGTTCTTC
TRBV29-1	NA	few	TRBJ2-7	CSVTTYEQYF	TGCAGCGTTACGACCTACGAGCAGTACTTC
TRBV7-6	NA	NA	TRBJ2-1	CASSLEDRRAYNEQFF	TGTGCCAGCAGCTTAGAAGACCGACGAGCTTACAATGAGCAGTTCTTC
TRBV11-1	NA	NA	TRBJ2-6	CASSPRDWGFTGANVLTF	TGTGCCAGCAGTCCGCGGGATTGGGGTTTCACTGGGGCCAACGTCCTGACTTTC
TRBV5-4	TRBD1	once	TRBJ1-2	CASSPGQATSYGYTF	TGTGCCAGCAGCCCGGGACAGGCTACTTCCTATGGCTACACCTTC
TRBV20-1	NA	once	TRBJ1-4	CSARVSGVANEKLFF	TGCAGTGCTAGAGTTTCAGGGGTAGCTAATGAAAAACTGTTTTTT
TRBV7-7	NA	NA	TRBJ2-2	CASSQRDGELFF	TGTGCTAGCAGTCAAAGGGACGGGGAGCTGTTTTTT
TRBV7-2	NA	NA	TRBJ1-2	CASSLNGALVGGYTF	TGTGCCAGCAGCTTAAACGGAGCCTTGGTTGGAGGCTACACCTTC
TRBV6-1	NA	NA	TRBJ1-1	CASSQWRTEAFF	TGTGCCAGCAGTCAGTGGAGGACTGAAGCTTTCTTT
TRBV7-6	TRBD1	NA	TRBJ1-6	CASSRLSTGDLGSPLHF	TGTGCCAGCAGCCGCCTTTCAACAGGGGATCTAGGTTCACCCCTCCACTTT
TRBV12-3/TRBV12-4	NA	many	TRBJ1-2	CASSLGAGKYGYTF	TGTGCCAGCAGTTTAGGTGCAGGGAAGTATGGCTACACCTTC
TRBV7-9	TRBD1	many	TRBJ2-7	CASNPGQGGEQYF	TGTGCCAGCAACCCGGGACAGGGTGGCGAGCAGTACTTC
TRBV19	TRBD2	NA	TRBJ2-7	CASSISGGGSYEQYF	TGTGCCAGTAGTATTAGCGGGGGCGGGAGCTACGAGCAGTACTTC
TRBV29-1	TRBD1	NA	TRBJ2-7	CSVGQGVYEQYF	TGCAGCGTAGGACAGGGAGTCTACGAGCAGTACTTC
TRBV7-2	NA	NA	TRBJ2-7	CASSLTVLWEQYF	TGTGCCAGCAGCTTAACAGTCCTTTGGGAGCAGTACTTC
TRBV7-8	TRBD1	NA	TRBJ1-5	CASSGDRGYQPQHF	TGTGCCAGCAGCGGGGACAGGGGATATCAGCCCCAGCATTTT
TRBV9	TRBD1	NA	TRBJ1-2	CASSAKGQAYGYTF	TGTGCCAGCAGCGCAAAAGGACAGGCCTATGGCTACACCTTC
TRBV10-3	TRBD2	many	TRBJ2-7	CAISGTSGDYEQYF	TGTGCCATCAGTGGGACTAGCGGAGACTACGAGCAGTACTTC
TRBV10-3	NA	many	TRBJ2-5	CATRGSSLQETQYF	TGTGCCACCCGGGGAAGTAGCCTCCAAGAGACCCAGTACTTC
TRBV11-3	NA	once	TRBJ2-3	CASSGTSSTDTQYF	TGTGCCAGCTCCGGGACGTCTAGCACAGATACGCAGTATTTT
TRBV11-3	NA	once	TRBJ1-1	CASRMTGRTEAFF	TGTGCCAGCCGAATGACAGGTCGGACTGAAGCTTTCTTT
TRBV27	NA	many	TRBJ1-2	CASSSVSPAVGDGYTF	TGTGCCAGCAGTTCCGTCAGCCCCGCCGTGGGTGATGGCTACACCTTC
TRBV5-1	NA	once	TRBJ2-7	CASRDSYEQYF	TGCGCCAGCCGAGACTCCTACGAGCAGTACTTC
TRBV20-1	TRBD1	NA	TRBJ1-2	CSAREDRGGYGYTF	TGCAGTGCTAGGGAGGACAGGGGCGGCTATGGCTACACCTTC
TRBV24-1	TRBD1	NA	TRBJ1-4	CATSDPGGREEKLFF	TGTGCCACCAGTGATCCAGGGGGTCGTGAGGAAAAACTGTTTTTT
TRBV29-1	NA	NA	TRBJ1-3	CSVGLSSGNTIYF	TGCAGCGTGGGACTGAGCTCTGGAAACACCATATATTTT
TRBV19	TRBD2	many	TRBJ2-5	CASRTSGEETQYF	TGTGCCAGTCGGACTAGCGGGGAAGAGACCCAGTACTTC
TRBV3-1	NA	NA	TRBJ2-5	CASSQDVRKSGALQETQYF	TGTGCCAGCAGCCAAGATGTACGGAAGTCAGGAGCGTTACAAGAGACCCAGTACTTC
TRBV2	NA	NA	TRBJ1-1	CASSEDWDTEAFF	TGTGCCAGCAGTGAAGACTGGGATACTGAAGCTTTCTTT
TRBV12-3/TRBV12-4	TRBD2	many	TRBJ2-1	CASSPGLHTYNEQFF	TGTGCCAGCAGCCCGGGACTACACACCTACAATGAGCAGTTCTTC
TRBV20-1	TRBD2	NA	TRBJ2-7	CSAGRLAGAGEQYF	TGCAGTGCTGGGCGACTAGCGGGAGCCGGCGAGCAGTACTTC
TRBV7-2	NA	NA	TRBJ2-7	CASSLKVGGIEQYF	TGCGCCAGCAGCTTAAAGGTCGGAGGGATAGAGCAGTACTTC
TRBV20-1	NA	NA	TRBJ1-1	CSARHQNTEAFF	TGCAGTGCTCGACACCAAAACACTGAAGCTTTCTTT
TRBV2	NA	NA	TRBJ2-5	CANRGKETQYF	TGTGCCAACCGGGGGAAAGAGACCCAGTACTTC
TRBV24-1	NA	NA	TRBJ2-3	CATSDLRSSTDTQYF	TGTGCCACCAGTGATTTAAGGAGCTCAACAGATACGCAGTATTTT
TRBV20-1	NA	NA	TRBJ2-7	CSASRLYEQYF	TGCAGTGCTTCGCGGCTCTACGAGCAGTACTTC
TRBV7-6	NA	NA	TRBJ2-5	CASSLSGTAYQETQYF	TGTGCCAGCAGTTTATCTGGGACGGCGTACCAAGAGACCCAGTACTTC
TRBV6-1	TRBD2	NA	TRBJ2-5	CASSGELAGGGGTQYF	TGTGCCAGCAGTGGAGAACTAGCGGGAGGCGGTGGGACCCAGTACTTC
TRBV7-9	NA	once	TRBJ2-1	CASRSEGEQFF	TGTGCCAGCAGGTCCGAGGGCGAGCAGTTCTTC
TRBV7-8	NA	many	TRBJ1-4	CASGAGTNEKLFF	TGTGCCAGCGGGGCAGGGACTAATGAAAAACTGTTTTTT
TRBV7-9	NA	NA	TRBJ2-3	CASSFPPGTDTQYF	TGTGCCAGCAGCTTTCCCCCGGGCACAGATACGCAGTATTTT
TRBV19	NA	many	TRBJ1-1	CASSPGWTEAFF	TGTGCCAGTTCCCCAGGGTGGACTGAAGCTTTCTTT
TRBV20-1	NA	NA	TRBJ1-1	CSADHRAAEAFF	TGCAGTGCGGACCACAGGGCAGCGGAAGCTTTCTTT
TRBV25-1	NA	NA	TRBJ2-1	CASSPQDLNEQFF	TGTGCCAGCAGTCCGCAGGACCTCAATGAGCAGTTCTTC
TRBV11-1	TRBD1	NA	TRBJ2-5	CASSLAQWTGGRDQETQYF	TGTGCCAGCAGCTTAGCTCAGTGGACAGGGGGCCGTGACCAAGAGACCCAGTACTTC
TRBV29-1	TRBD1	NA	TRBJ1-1	CSVDLEGAGEAFF	TGCAGCGTTGATTTGGAGGGGGCGGGTGAAGCTTTCTTT
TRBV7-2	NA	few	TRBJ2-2	CASSQGAWGTGELFF	TGTGCCAGCAGCCAAGGCGCCTGGGGCACCGGGGAGCTGTTTTTT
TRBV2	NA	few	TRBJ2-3	CASTPAPTTDTQYF	TGTGCCAGCACTCCGGCTCCCACCACAGATACGCAGTATTTT
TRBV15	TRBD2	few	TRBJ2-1	CATSRDWTSGSNEQFF	TGTGCCACCAGCAGAGATTGGACTAGCGGGTCCAATGAGCAGTTCTTC
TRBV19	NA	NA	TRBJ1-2	CASSIVYSGEGYTF	TGTGCCAGTAGTATAGTCTATTCTGGGGAAGGCTACACCTTC
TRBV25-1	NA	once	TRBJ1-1	CASSERKGGNTEAFF	TGTGCCAGCAGTGAACGTAAAGGGGGGAACACTGAAGCTTTCTTT
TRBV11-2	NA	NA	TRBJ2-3	CASSLIIFGLYTQYF	TGTGCCAGCAGCTTGATCATATTTGGGCTATATACGCAGTATTTT
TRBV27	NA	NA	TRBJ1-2	CASSFGQNYGYTF	TGTGCCAGCAGTTTTGGGCAGAACTATGGCTACACCTTC
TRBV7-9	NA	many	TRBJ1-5	CASSLKGSKEPQHF	TGTGCCAGCAGCTTAAAAGGGAGTAAAGAGCCCCAGCATTTT
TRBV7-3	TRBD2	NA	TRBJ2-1	CASSTGLGEQFF	TGTGCCAGCAGCACCGGACTAGGTGAGCAGTTCTTC
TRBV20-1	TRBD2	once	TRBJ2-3	CGARVGTSGTNTQYF	TGCGGTGCTAGGGTTGGGACTAGCGGGACGAATACGCAGTATTTT
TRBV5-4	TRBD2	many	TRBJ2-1	CASSQWPAGSSYNEQFF	TGTGCCAGCAGCCAGTGGCCAGCGGGGAGCTCCTACAATGAGCAGTTCTTC